Listed below are T cell receptor beta chains from one sample, sequenced in a study of OX40 agonist ivuxolimab in advanced cancers. Libraries were prepared by immunoSEQ multiplex PCR; TCRdb keeps only in-frame clonotypes and omits some of them. This sample has 8,500 to 10,000 clones, with more than 70% found just once. Sequencing used CD4+ or CD8+ T cells sorted from blood, obtained in a trial of the OX40 agonist ivuxolimab. Every receptor here comes from an adult with an advanced solid tumor such as melanoma, head and neck, liver or kidney cancer. CDR3s include the opening cysteine and the closing phenylalanine or tryptophan. Fields, in order: D gene, V gene, clone size, J gene, CDR3 protein, CDR3 DNA. D genes are given only for firm matches. The size field is filled for only some rows; it gives once, few, many or a size class.

-,TRBV27,-,TRBJ1-1,CASSSPGWNTEAFF,TGTGCCAGCAGTTCACCCGGGTGGAACACTGAAGCTTTCTTT
-,TRBV5-1,-,TRBJ2-7,CASSLASQGFGEQYF,TGCGCCAGCAGCTTGGCCAGCCAGGGATTTGGCGAGCAGTACTTC
-,TRBV2,-,TRBJ1-1,CASKRQGTATEAFF,TGTGCCAGCAAACGCCAGGGGACTGCCACTGAAGCTTTCTTT
TRBD2,TRBV11-2,-,TRBJ2-3,CASSSLAGPADTQYF,TGTGCCAGCAGCTCACTAGCGGGACCCGCAGATACGCAGTATTTT
-,TRBV7-2,once,TRBJ1-6,CASSLAPTGFHSPLHF,TGTGCCAGCAGCTTAGCTCCCACAGGTTTTCATTCACCCCTCCACTTT
-,TRBV5-4,-,TRBJ2-7,CASSFDRTTHRAEQYF,TGTGCCAGCAGCTTCGACAGGACCACCCACCGTGCCGAGCAGTACTTC
TRBD2,TRBV28,once,TRBJ2-1,CASSSHVSGRLYNEQFF,TGTGCCAGCAGTTCCCACGTTAGCGGGAGGCTCTACAATGAGCAGTTCTTC
-,TRBV18,-,TRBJ2-3,CASSPPGVTQYF,TGTGCCAGCTCACCCCCTGGGGTGACGCAGTATTTT
-,TRBV30,-,TRBJ1-2,CAWTKGANYGYTF,TGTGCCTGGACAAAGGGGGCTAACTATGGCTACACCTTC
-,TRBV5-6,-,TRBJ1-1,CASSLGRLNTEAFF,TGTGCCAGCAGCTTGGGGCGGCTGAACACTGAAGCTTTCTTT
-,TRBV28,-,TRBJ2-3,CASSGTRPLRQYF,TGTGCCAGCAGTGGAACACGACCCCTGCGGCAGTATTTT
TRBD1,TRBV28,-,TRBJ2-1,CASSRDRGYNEQFF,TGTGCCAGCAGTCGGGACAGGGGCTACAATGAGCAGTTCTTC
-,TRBV30,-,TRBJ2-1,CAWSVSRGAVYEQFF,TGTGCCTGGAGTGTGAGTCGGGGGGCAGTTTATGAGCAGTTCTTC
TRBD1,TRBV15,-,TRBJ2-3,CATSRRSTGNAQYF,TGTGCCACCAGCAGAAGGTCGACAGGGAATGCGCAGTATTTT
TRBD2,TRBV27,-,TRBJ2-7,CASRTSGRAYEQYF,TGTGCCAGCAGAACTAGCGGGAGGGCCTACGAGCAGTACTTC
-,TRBV11-1,-,TRBJ2-5,CASSPSRPQETQYF,TGTGCCAGCAGCCCCTCGAGGCCCCAAGAGACCCAGTACTTC
TRBD1,TRBV11-1,once,TRBJ2-3,CASSPWTGGTDTQYF,TGTGCCAGCAGCCCCTGGACAGGTGGCACAGATACGCAGTATTTT
-,TRBV6-5,-,TRBJ1-2,CASRGSANYGYTF,TGTGCCAGCAGGGGCTCAGCTAACTATGGCTACACCTTC
-,TRBV9,once,TRBJ1-2,CASSVAGVPGSYGYTF,TGTGCCAGCAGCGTAGCTGGAGTCCCTGGAAGCTATGGCTACACCTTC
-,TRBV5-6,-,TRBJ2-7,CASSLWDEQYF,TGTGCCAGCAGCTTGTGGGACGAGCAGTACTTC
-,TRBV6-5,-,TRBJ2-1,CASSRTIYNEQFF,TGTGCCAGCAGCCGAACGATATACAATGAGCAGTTCTTC
-,TRBV5-4,-,TRBJ1-6,CASSLEGAVAPLHF,TGTGCCAGCAGCTTGGAAGGGGCGGTAGCACCCCTCCACTTT
TRBD2,TRBV30,-,TRBJ2-5,CAWSAGLAGERETQYF,TGTGCCTGGAGCGCCGGACTAGCGGGAGAGAGGGAGACCCAGTACTTC
TRBD2,TRBV5-1,-,TRBJ2-3,CASSFGLEGADTQYF,TGCGCCAGCAGCTTCGGACTAGAAGGCGCAGATACGCAGTATTTT
-,TRBV20-1,-,TRBJ1-1,CSAMRNTEAFF,TGCAGTGCTATGAGGAACACTGAAGCTTTCTTT
-,TRBV6-5,-,TRBJ2-3,CASRDLSADTQYF,TGTGCCAGCAGGGATCTTAGCGCAGATACGCAGTATTTT
TRBD2,TRBV29-1,-,TRBJ2-7,CSVGTSQLSYEQYF,TGCAGCGTGGGGACTAGCCAACTTTCCTACGAGCAGTACTTC
TRBD1,TRBV7-9,-,TRBJ1-2,CASSTEPGQGWDGYTF,TGTGCCAGCAGCACGGAACCGGGACAGGGTTGGGATGGCTACACCTTC
-,TRBV28,-,TRBJ1-5,CASSLYGYQPQHF,TGTGCCAGCAGTTTATACGGTTATCAGCCCCAGCATTTT
TRBD1,TRBV5-1,few,TRBJ1-1,CASSPGQGMNTEAFF,TGCGCCAGCAGTCCCGGACAGGGCATGAACACTGAAGCTTTCTTT
-,TRBV6-5,few,TRBJ2-1,CASSYEGRNEQFF,TGTGCCAGCAGTTACGAGGGCAGGAATGAGCAGTTCTTC
-,TRBV18,-,TRBJ1-1,CASSPGQRTEAFF,TGTGCCAGCTCCCCGGGCCAAAGAACTGAAGCTTTCTTT
TRBD2,TRBV11-2,-,TRBJ2-5,CASSPTGTSGFQETQYF,TGTGCCAGCAGCCCCACCGGGACTAGCGGGTTTCAAGAGACCCAGTACTTC
-,TRBV5-6,-,TRBJ2-5,CASSFQGGTETQYF,TGTGCCAGCAGCTTTCAGGGGGGTACGGAGACCCAGTACTTC
-,TRBV6-5,-,TRBJ2-1,CASSYGGYNEQFF,TGTGCCAGCAGTTACGGAGGGTACAATGAGCAGTTCTTC
-,TRBV19,once,TRBJ1-5,CASSIGGFGNQPQHF,TGTGCCAGTAGTATAGGGGGTTTTGGCAATCAGCCCCAGCATTTT
-,TRBV7-9,-,TRBJ1-1,CASSFVGRANTEAFF,TGTGCCAGCAGCTTCGTTGGCAGGGCGAACACTGAAGCTTTCTTT
-,TRBV2,-,TRBJ2-1,CASSGGVGGEQFF,TGTGCCAGCAGCGGAGGGGTAGGGGGTGAGCAGTTCTTC
-,TRBV4-2,-,TRBJ2-2,CASSQVTVGTGELFF,TGTGCCAGCAGCCAAGTGACAGTGGGAACCGGGGAGCTGTTTTTT
-,TRBV5-1,-,TRBJ1-1,CASTLRQGGTEAFF,TGCGCCAGCACCCTTCGGCAGGGAGGGACTGAAGCTTTCTTT
TRBD1,TRBV28,large,TRBJ2-7,CASSLPGQGRGEQYF,TGTGCCAGCAGTTTGCCGGGACAGGGGAGAGGTGAGCAGTACTTC